This entry features one T cell receptor (beta chain) sequence. With 6 bases clipped from V and 0 bases from J, the junction kept 6 bases outside the gene matches. Looked up from germline, CDR1 is LGHDT and CDR2 is YNNKEL (reference sequence). The CDR3 covers 16 residues. The entry originates in a study of blood T cell repertoires in COVID-19. The wider study: From the United States, Italy and Spain came samples of acute and convalescent COVID-19.

Repertoires were generated with immunoSEQ multiplex PCR, while TCRdb's copy carries only in-frame clones and drops some. The sample holds fewer than 500,000 clones; roughly 77% are singletons and the top ten take about 1%. The V gene is TRBV3-1 (or the pseudogene TRBV3-2), the J gene TRBJ1-1, with TRBD1 matching over 11 bases. Source material: peripheral blood. The origin of this receptor is a human donor with acute or convalescent COVID-19. The donor label of this sample is uncertain. CDR3 amino acids: CASRARDRGVNTEAFF. The CDR3 DNA sequence: TGTGCCAGCAGAGCCCGGGACAGGGGGGTGAACACTGAAGCTTTCTTT.